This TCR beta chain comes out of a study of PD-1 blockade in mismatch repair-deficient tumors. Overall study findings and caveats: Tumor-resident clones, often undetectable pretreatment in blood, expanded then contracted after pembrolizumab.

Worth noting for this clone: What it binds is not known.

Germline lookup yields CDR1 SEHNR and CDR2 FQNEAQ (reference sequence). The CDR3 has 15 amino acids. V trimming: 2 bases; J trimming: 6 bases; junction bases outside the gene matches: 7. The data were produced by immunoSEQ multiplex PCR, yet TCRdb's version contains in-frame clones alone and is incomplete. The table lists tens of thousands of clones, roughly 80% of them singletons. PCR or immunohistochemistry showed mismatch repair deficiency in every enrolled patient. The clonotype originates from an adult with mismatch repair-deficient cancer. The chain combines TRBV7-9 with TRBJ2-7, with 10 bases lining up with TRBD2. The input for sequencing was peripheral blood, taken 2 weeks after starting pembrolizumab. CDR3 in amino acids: CASSLQSGRAPEQYF. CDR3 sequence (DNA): TGTGCCAGCAGCTTACAGAGCGGGAGGGCCCCCGAGCAGTACTTC.